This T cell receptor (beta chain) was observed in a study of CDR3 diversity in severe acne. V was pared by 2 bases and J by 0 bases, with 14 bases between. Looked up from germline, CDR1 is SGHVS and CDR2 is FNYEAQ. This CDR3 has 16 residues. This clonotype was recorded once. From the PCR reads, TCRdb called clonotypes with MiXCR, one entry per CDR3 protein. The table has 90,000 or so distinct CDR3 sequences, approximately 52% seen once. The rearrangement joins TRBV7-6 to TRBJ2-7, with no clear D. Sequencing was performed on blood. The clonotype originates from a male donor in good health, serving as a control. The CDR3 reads CASSLHLGLSSYEQYF. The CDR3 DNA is TGTGCCAGCAGCTTACACCTAGGCTTAAGCTCCTACGAGCAGTACTTC.